This TCR beta chain appears in the sequencing data of a study of cytomegalovirus exposure and HLA in healthy donors. Study outcomes and limitations: As a later analysis showed, several of the most significant clusters appeared to be linked to common viral pathogens. The authors later found TCR association rates varying by HLA locus, with DRB1 most and HLA-C fewest. Reportedly, cytomegalovirus status was diagnosed with high sensitivity and specificity.

For this clone: Its target is unknown.

The PCR was carried out with 60 Vbeta primers and 13 Jbeta primers. Method: immunoSEQ multiplex PCR; TCRdb's copy keeps in-frame clones and lacks some. This specimen shows over 110,000 clones; the ten leading clones hold approximately 1%. Deletions cut 6 bases from V and 11 bases from J, with 14 bases between. Per germline, CDR1 DFQATT and CDR2 SNEGSKA (reference sequence). This CDR3 contains 11 residues. The clonotype was recovered from a male donor in good health and CMV-seronegative. The chain uses TRBV20-1 and TRBJ1-5; possibly TRBD1 for D (6 bases). Sequencing input: PBMCs. The CDR3 coding sequence is TGCAGTGCGCCCACAGAGGGGGCCCAGCATTTT. This sequence encodes CSAPTEGAQHF.